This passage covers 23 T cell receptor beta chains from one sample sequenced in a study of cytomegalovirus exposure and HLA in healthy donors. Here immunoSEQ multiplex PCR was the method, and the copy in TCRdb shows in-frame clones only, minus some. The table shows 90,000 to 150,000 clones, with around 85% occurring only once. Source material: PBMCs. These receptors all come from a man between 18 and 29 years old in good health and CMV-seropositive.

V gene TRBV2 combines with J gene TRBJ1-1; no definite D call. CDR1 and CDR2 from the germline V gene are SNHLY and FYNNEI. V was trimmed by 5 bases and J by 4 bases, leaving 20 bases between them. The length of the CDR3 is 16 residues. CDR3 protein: CASSNPASGVATEAFF. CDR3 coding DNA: TGTGCCAGCAGTAATCCGGCGTCCGGGGTGGCCACTGAAGCTTTCTTT.

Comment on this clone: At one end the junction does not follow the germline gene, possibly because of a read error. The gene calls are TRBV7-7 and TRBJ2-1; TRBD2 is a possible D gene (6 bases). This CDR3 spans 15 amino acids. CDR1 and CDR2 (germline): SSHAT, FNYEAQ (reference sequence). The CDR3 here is CASSLGTGGNNEQFF. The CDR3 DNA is TGTGCTAGCAGCTTAGGTACAGGAGGGAACAATGAGCAGTTCTTC.

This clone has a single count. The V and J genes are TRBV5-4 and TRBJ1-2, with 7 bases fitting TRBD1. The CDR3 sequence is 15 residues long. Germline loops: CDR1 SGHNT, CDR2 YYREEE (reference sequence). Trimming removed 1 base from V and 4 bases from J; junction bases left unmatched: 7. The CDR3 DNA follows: TGTGCCAGCAGCTTGCCCACAGGGGTTATCTATGGCTACACCTTC. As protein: CASSLPTGVIYGYTF.

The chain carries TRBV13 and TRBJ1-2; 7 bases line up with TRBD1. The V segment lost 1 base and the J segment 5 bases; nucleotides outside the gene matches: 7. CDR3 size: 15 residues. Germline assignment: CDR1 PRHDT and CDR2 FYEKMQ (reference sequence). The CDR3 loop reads CASSLEGQTSYGYTF. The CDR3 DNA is TGTGCCAGCAGCTTAGAGGGACAGACTTCGTATGGCTACACCTTC.

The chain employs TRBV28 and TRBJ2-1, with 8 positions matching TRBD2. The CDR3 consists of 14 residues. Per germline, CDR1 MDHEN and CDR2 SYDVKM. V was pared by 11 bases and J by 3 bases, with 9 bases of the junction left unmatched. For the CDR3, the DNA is TGTGCCGCCTCGGCGGGGGGCGACTACAATGAGCAGTTCTTC. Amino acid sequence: CAASAGGDYNEQFF.

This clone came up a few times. Here the CDR3 DNA reads TGTGCCAGCAGAATCCGACAGGGGGCCTTTGGCGAGCAGTACTTC. It codes for CASRIRQGAFGEQYF. V gene TRBV28 combines with J gene TRBJ2-7, with TRBD1 matching over 10 bases. Germline-derived CDR1 and CDR2 are MDHEN and SYDVKM. After removal of 6 bases from V and 6 bases from J, the junction contained 11 bases not matched to a gene. The CDR3 totals 15 residues.

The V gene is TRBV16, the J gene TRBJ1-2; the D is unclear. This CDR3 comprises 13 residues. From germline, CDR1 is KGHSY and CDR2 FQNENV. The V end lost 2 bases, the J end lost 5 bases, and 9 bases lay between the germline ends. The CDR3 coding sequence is TGTGCCAGCAGCCAACCACTGTTGTATGGCTACACCTTC. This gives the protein CASSQPLLYGYTF.

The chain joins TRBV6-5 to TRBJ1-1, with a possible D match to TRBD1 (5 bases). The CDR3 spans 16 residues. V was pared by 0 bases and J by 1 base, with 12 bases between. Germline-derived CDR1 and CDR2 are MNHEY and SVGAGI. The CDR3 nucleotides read TGTGCCAGCAGTTACTCGACGGGGGAATGGAACACTGAAGCTTTCTTT. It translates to CASSYSTGEWNTEAFF.

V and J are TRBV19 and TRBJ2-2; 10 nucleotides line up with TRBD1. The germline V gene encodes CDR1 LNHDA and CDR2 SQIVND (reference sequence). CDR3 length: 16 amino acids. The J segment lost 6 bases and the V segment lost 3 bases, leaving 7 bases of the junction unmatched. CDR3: CASSILPGQGSGELFF. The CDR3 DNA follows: TGTGCCAGTAGTATTTTGCCGGGACAGGGGTCCGGGGAGCTGTTTTTT.

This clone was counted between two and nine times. CDR3 in DNA: TGTGCCAGCAGCTTATCAGGGCGCAATCAGCCCCAGCATTTT. Its translation: CASSLSGRNQPQHF. V usage is TRBV7-2 and J usage is TRBJ1-5, with D perhaps matching TRBD1 (5 bases). V lost 2 bases to trimming and J lost 2 bases, with 7 bases between them. The germline V gene encodes CDR1 SGHTA and CDR2 FQGNSA. The CDR3 is 14 residues long.

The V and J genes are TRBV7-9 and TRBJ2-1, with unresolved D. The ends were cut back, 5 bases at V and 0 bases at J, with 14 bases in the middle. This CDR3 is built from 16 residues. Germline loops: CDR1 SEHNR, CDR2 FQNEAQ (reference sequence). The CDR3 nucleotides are TGTGCCAGCAGCCCCCTCACCCTGAGCTCCTACAATGAGCAGTTCTTC. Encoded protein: CASSPLTLSSYNEQFF.

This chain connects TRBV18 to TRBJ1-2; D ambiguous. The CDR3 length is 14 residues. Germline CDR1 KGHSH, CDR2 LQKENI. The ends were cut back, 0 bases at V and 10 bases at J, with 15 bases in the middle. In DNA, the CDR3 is TGTGCCAGCTCACCACCCGGGGAGAGGGATGCCTACACCTTC. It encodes CASSPPGERDAYTF.

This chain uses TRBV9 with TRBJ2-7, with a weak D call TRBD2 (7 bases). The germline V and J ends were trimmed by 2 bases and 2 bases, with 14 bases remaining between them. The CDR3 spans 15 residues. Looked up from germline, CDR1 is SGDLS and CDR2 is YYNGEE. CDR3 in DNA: TGTGCCAGCAGCGTCGGGCGGGGGCGAGCCTACGAGCAGTACTTC. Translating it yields CASSVGRGRAYEQYF.

The CDR3, as DNA: TGTGCCAGCAGCTTATTCAGTGGCGGGAACCAAGAGACCCAGTACTTC. Amino acids: CASSLFSGGNQETQYF. The V call is TRBV7-6, the J call TRBJ2-5; weak D call: TRBD2 (6 bases). Looked up from germline, CDR1 is SGHVS and CDR2 is FNYEAQ. V dropped 2 bases and J dropped 0 bases, with 13 bases sitting between them. The CDR3 is 16 amino acids. Based on the CDR3 plus reference TRBV7-6 and TRBJ2-5, the full variable domain is GAGVSQSPRYKVTKRGQDVALRCDPISGHVSLYWYRQALGQGPEFLTYFNYEAQQDKSGLPNDRFSAERPEGSISTLTIQRTEQRDSAMYRCASSLFSGGNQETQYFGPGTRLLVL.

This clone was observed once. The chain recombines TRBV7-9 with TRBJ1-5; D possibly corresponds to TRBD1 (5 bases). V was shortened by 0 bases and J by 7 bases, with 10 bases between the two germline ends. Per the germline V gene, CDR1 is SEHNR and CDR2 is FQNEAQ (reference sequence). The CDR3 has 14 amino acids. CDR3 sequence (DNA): TGTGCCAGCAGCTTAGCTGGAGGGGACCAGCCCCAGCATTTT. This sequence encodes CASSLAGGDQPQHF. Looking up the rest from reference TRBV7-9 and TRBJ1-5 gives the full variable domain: DTGVSQNPRHKITKRGQNVTFRCDPISEHNRLYWYRQTLGQGPEFLTYFQNEAQLEKSRLLSDRFSAERPKGSFSTLEIQRTEQGDSAMYLCASSLAGGDQPQHFGDGTRLSIL.

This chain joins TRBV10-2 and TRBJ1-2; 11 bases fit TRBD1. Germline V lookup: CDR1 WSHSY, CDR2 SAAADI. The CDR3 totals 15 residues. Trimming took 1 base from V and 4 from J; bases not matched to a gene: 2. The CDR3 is CASSEWDRGTYGYTF. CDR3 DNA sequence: TGCGCCAGCAGTGAGTGGGACAGGGGGACCTATGGCTACACCTTC.

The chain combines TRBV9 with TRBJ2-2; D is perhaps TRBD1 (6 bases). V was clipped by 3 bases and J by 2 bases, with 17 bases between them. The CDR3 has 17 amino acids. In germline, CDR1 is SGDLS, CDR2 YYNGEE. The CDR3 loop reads CASSGSGTLSNTGELFF. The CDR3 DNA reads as TGTGCCAGCAGCGGGTCCGGGACACTTTCCAACACCGGGGAGCTGTTTTTT.

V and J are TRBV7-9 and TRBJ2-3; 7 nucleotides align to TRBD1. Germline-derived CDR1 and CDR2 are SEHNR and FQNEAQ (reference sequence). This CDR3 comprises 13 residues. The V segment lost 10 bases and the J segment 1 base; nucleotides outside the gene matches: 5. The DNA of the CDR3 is TGTGCCACCCGGGACAGCCGCACAGATACGCAGTATTTT. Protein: CATRDSRTDTQYF.

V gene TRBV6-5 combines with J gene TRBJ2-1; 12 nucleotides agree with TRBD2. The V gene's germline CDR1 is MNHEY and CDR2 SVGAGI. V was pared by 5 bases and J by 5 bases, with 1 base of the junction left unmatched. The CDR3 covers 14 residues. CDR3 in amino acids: CASSRTSGDNEQFF. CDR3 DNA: TGTGCCAGCAGTCGGACTAGCGGGGACAATGAGCAGTTCTTC.

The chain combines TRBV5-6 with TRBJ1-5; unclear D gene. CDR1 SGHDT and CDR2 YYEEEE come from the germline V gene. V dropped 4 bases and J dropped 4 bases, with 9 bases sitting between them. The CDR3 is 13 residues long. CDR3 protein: CASSNRLNQPQHF. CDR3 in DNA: TGTGCCAGCAGCAACAGACTAAATCAGCCCCAGCATTTT. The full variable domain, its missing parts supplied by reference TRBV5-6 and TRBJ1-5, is DAGVTQSPTHLIKTRGQQVTLRCSPKSGHDTVSWYQQALGQGPQFIFQYYEEEERQRGNFPDRFSGHQFPNYSSELNVNALLLGDSALYLCASSNRLNQPQHFGDGTRLSIL.

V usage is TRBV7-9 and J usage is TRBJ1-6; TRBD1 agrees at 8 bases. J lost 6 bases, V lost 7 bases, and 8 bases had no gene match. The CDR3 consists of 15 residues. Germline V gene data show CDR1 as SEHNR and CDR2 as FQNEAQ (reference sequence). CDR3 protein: CASNGQGGPNSPLHF. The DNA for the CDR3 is TGTGCCAGCAACGGACAGGGCGGGCCTAATTCACCCCTCCACTTT.

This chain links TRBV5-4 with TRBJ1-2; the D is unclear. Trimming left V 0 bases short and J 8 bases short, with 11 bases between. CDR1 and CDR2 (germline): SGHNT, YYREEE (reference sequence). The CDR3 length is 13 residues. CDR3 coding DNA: TGTGCCAGCAGCTTGGCGGGTATGAGGGGCTACACCTTC. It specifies CASSLAGMRGYTF.

The CDR3 DNA is TGCGCCAGCAGCTTACAGGGATTCCCAGATACGCAGTATTTT. This encodes CASSLQGFPDTQYF. The chain has TRBV5-1 and TRBJ2-3, with D perhaps matching TRBD1 (6 bases). Germline V gene data show CDR1 as SGHRS and CDR2 as YFSETQ. V lost 2 bases and J lost 4, with 11 bases in between. The CDR3 is 14 amino acids.